This passage covers 8 T cell receptor beta chains from one sample sequenced in a study of graft-versus-host responses after intestinal transplantation (dated by TCRdb to the early 2020s). This sample's time point label indicates: cells obtained before transplantation from donor or recipient. These receptors are not linked to any known antigen. Receptor libraries were prepared by the immunoSEQ multiplex PCR assay. This immuneACCESS table, as held by TCRdb, lists in-frame sequences with V and J called but not all clones. Of the missing ones, under half trace to an unresolved V gene in checked studies; the others have no known cause. The sample includes 30,000 to 35,000 clones, with approximately 80% observed a single time. The ten largest account for around 20% of the sample. Here the sequenced sample was unstimulated CD8+ T cells sorted from spleen or lymph node cells, taken before intestinal transplant. These receptors were obtained from a human donor who received an intestinal transplant.

The rearrangement links TRBV27 to TRBJ2-3, with 8 bases that match TRBD2. Germline CDR1 is MNHEY and CDR2 is SMNVEV (reference sequence). Trimming took 3 bases from V and 6 from J; bases not matched to a gene: 8. CDR3 size: 15 residues. The CDR3 coding sequence is TGTGCCAGCAGTTTTCGGGGGGGCCTATGGGATACGCAGTATTTT. Its protein is CASSFRGGLWDTQYF.

The chain links TRBV19 to TRBJ2-1; D is undetermined. The CDR3 runs to 13 residues. In germline, CDR1 is LNHDA, CDR2 SQIVND (reference sequence). Trimming shortened V by 5 bases and J by 3 bases, and 8 bases separated the two germline ends. CDR3 sequence (DNA): TGTGCCAGTAGTCCGGTCAACTACAATGAGCAGTTCTTC. Protein sequence: CASSPVNYNEQFF.

CDR3 sequence (DNA): TGTGCCAGCAGACCCACAGGGACCTACGAGCAGTACTTC. As protein: CASRPTGTYEQYF. This chain connects TRBV28 to TRBJ2-7, with D possibly matching TRBD1 (6 bases). The V gene lost 6 bases and the J gene lost 2 bases, with 11 bases spanning the gap. The CDR3 has 13 residues. The germline CDR1 and CDR2 sequences are MDHEN and SYDVKM.

The V and J genes are TRBV5-1 and TRBJ2-2; 7 bases are shared with TRBD1. The CDR3 loop spans 16 amino acids. V dropped 4 bases and J dropped 4; count of bases not matched to a gene: 10. Germline V CDR1 and CDR2: SGHRS, YFSETQ. The CDR3 loop reads CASSPWTDRATGELFF. The CDR3 DNA sequence: TGCGCCAGCAGCCCATGGACAGACAGGGCCACCGGGGAGCTGTTTTTT.

The chain carries TRBV7-2 and TRBJ2-3; D is perhaps TRBD1 (6 bases). Germline V gives CDR1 SGHTA, CDR2 FQGNSA. V was clipped by 7 bases and J by 5 bases, with 19 bases between them. This CDR3 has 15 residues. As DNA, the CDR3 is TGTGCCAGCATCCAATGGGGGAGCAGGGGAGATACGCAGTATTTT. Translated, it gives CASIQWGSRGDTQYF.

This clone showed up just once. In DNA form, the CDR3 reads TGCGCCAGCAGCTTGGTGCAGGGGGCGAGGGGCTACACCTTC. It translates to CASSLVQGARGYTF. This chain connects TRBV5-1 to TRBJ1-2, with TRBD1 identical over 8 bases. V shed 0 bases, J shed 8 bases, and the junction held 6 bases outside the gene matches. CDR3 length: 14 residues. Germline V gives CDR1 SGHRS, CDR2 YFSETQ.

This chain links TRBV11-1 with TRBJ2-7; D perhaps matches TRBD2 (5 bases). The CDR3 is 14 amino acids. Germline-derived CDR1 and CDR2 are SGHAT and FQDESV (reference sequence). V lost 1 base and J lost 2, with 9 bases in between. As DNA, the CDR3 is TGTGCCAGCAGCTTAGGTCCCGGGGCCTACGAGCAGTACTTC. Its translation: CASSLGPGAYEQYF.

The gene calls are TRBV2 and TRBJ2-3, with unresolved D. The V gene's germline CDR1 is SNHLY and CDR2 FYNNEI. This CDR3 is built from 12 residues. Trimming pared 1 base from V and 6 bases from J, leaving 5 bases between. CDR3 nucleotides: TGTGCCAGCAGTGAAGTGGCCGATACGCAGTATTTT. Its translation is CASSEVADTQYF.